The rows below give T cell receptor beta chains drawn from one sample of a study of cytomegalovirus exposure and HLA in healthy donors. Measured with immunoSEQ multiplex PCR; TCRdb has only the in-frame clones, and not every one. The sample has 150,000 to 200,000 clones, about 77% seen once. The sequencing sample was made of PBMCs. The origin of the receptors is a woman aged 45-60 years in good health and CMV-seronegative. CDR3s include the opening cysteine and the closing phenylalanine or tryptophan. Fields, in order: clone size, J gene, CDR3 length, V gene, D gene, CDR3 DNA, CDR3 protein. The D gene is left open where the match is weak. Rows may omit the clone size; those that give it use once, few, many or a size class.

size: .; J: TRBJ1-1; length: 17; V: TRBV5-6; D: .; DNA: TGTGCCAGCAGCTTGGTGAAAGGGGCTTTAGGGAACACTGAAGCTTTCTTT; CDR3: CASSLVKGALGNTEAFF
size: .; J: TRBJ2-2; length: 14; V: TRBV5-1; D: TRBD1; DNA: TGCGCCAGCAGCTCAGGGACAGGGACCGGGGAGCTGTTTTTT; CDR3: CASSSGTGTGELFF
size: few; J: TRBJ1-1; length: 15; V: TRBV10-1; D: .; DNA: TGCGCCAGCAGTGAAGGGTATGGGGCGAACACTGAAGCTTTCTTT; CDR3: CASSEGYGANTEAFF
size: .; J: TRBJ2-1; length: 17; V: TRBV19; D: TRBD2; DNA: TGTGCCAGTAGTCCCTCGCCGGGACTAGCGAGTTACAATGAGCAGTTCTTC; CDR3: CASSPSPGLASYNEQFF
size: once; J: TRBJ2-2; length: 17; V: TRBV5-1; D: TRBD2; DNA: TGCGCCAGCAGCGTGGGACTAGCGGGATTGAACACCGGGGAGCTGTTTTTT; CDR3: CASSVGLAGLNTGELFF
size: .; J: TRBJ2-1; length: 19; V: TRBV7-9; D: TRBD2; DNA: TGTGCCAGCAGCCTCGTGTGGGGCGGGAGGAAGAGCTCCTACAATGAGCAGTTCTTC; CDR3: CASSLVWGGRKSSYNEQFF
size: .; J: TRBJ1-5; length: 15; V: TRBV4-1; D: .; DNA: TGCGCCAGCAGCCAAGATAACCGGGAGCATCAGCCCCAGCATTTT; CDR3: CASSQDNREHQPQHF
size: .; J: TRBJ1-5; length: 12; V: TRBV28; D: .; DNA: TGTGCCAGCAGCCAGGACATTCAGCCCCAGCATTTT; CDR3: CASSQDIQPQHF
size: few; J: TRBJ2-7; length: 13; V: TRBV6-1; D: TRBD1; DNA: TGTGCCAGCAGTGGCAGGGGGCTCTACGAGCAGTACTTC; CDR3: CASSGRGLYEQYF
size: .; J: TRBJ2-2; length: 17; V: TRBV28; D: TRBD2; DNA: TGTGCCAGCAGTTGGACTAGCGGGGGGCCATACACCGGGGAGCTGTTTTTT; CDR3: CASSWTSGGPYTGELFF
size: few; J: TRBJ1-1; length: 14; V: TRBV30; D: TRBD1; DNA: TGTGCCTACCACTCCGGGACAGGGGTCACTGAAGCTTTCTTT; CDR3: CAYHSGTGVTEAFF
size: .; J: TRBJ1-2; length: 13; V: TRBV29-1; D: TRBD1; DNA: TGCAGCGCCGATGACAGGGAGGACTATGGCTACACCTTC; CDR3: CSADDREDYGYTF
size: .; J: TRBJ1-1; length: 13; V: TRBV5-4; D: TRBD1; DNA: TGTGCCAGCAGCTTTGACAGGGACACTGAAGCTTTCTTT; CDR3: CASSFDRDTEAFF
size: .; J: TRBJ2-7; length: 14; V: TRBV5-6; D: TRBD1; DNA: TGTGCCAGCAGCGGAACAGGGGGCCTTCGGGAGCAGTACTTC; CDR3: CASSGTGGLREQYF
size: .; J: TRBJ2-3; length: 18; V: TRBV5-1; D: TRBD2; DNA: TGCGCCAGCAGCTCGGAATGGACTAGCGGGGGGAACACAGATACGCAGTATTTT; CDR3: CASSSEWTSGGNTDTQYF
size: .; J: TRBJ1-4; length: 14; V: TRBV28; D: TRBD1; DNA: TGTGCCAGCAGCCTGACAGGGCAACAAGAAAAACTGTTTTTT; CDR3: CASSLTGQQEKLFF
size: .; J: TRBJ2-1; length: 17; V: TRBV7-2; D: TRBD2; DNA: TGTGCCAGCAGCCGGACGACTAGCGGAAGCTCCTACAATGAGCAGTTCTTC; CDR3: CASSRTTSGSSYNEQFF
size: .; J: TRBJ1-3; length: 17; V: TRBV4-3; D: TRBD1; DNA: TGCGCCAGCAGCTCAAGCTACGGGACAGACTCTGGAAACACCATATATTTT; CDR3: CASSSSYGTDSGNTIYF
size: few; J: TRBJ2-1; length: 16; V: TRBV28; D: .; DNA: TGTGCCAGCAGTTTATTGATAGCGGCCACCTACAATGAGCAGTTCTTC; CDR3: CASSLLIAATYNEQFF
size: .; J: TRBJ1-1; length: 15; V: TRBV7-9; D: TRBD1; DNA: TGTGCCAGCAGCCCATGGGGACAGCCGAACACTGAAGCTTTCTTT; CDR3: CASSPWGQPNTEAFF
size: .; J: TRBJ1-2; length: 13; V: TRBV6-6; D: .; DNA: TGTGCCAGCAGTTCCCAGGGAAACTATGGCTACACCTTC; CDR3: CASSSQGNYGYTF
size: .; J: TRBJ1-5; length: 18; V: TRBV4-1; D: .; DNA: TGCGCCAGCAGCCAAGAAGCGGTGGGGGCGCTGGGCAATCAGCCCCAGCATTTT; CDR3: CASSQEAVGALGNQPQHF
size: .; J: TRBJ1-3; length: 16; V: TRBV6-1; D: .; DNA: TGTGCCAGCAGTGAATTGGGACTGTACTCTGGAAACACCATATATTTT; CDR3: CASSELGLYSGNTIYF
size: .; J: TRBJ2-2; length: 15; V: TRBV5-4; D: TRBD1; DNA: TGTGCCAGCAGCTACGGGACAGGGAACACCGGGGAGCTGTTTTTT; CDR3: CASSYGTGNTGELFF
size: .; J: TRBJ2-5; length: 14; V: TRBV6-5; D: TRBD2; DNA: TGTGCCAGCAGTTCTCCGGGGGGACAAGAGACCCAGTACTTC; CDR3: CASSSPGGQETQYF
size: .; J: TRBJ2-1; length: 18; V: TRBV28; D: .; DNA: TGTGCCAGCAGTTTATTGCGGGGAAAGGGGAGCTCCTACAATGAGCAGTTCTTC; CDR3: CASSLLRGKGSSYNEQFF
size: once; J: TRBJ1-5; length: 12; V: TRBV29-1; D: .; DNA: TGCAGCGCCAACTGGGGGGATCAGCCCCAGCATTTT; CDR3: CSANWGDQPQHF
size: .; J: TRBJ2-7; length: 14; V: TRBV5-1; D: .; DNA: TGCGCCAGCTCGGGCGGGGCAGGAGCCTACGAGCAGTACTTC; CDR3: CASSGGAGAYEQYF
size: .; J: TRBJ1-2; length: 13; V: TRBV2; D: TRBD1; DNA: TGTGCCAGCAAGGACAGGGAGTCCCGGGGCTACACCTTC; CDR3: CASKDRESRGYTF
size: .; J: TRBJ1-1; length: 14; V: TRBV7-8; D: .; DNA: TGTGCCAGCAGCTTAGTTTCATTTTCGAGCGAAGCTTTCTTT; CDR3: CASSLVSFSSEAFF
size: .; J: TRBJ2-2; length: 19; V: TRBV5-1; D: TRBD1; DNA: TGCGCCAGCAGCGGCACGGGACAGGGGGCGCTTGGGAACACCGGGGAGCTGTTTTTT; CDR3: CASSGTGQGALGNTGELFF
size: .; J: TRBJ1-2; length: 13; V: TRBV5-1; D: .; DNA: TGCGCCAGCAGCACCGGACAGTCTCACGGCTACACCTTC; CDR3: CASSTGQSHGYTF
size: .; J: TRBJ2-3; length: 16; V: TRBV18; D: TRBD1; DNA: TGTGCCAGCTCACCACCAGGGACAGGGGGTTCTGATACGCAGTATTTT; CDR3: CASSPPGTGGSDTQYF
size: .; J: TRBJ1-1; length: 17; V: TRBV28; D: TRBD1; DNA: TGTGCCAGCAGTTTAAGGGGACAGGGGACCCGAGGCACTGAAGCTTTCTTT; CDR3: CASSLRGQGTRGTEAFF
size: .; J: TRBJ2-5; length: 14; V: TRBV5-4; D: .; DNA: TGTGCCAGCAGCCCACTCCAGGGCGAGGAGACCCAGTACTTC; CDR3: CASSPLQGEETQYF
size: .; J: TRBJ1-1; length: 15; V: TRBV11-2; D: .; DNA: TGTGCCAGCAGCTTAGCCAGGGGACTGAACACTGAAGCTTTCTTT; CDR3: CASSLARGLNTEAFF
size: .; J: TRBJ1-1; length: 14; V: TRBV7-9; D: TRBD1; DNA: TGTGCCAGCAGCTTAGAGACAGGGGACACTGAAGCTTTCTTT; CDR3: CASSLETGDTEAFF
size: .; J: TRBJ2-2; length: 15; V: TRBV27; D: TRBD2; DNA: TGTGCCAGCAGTTGGACTAGCGGGAACACCGGGGAGCTGTTTTTT; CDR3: CASSWTSGNTGELFF
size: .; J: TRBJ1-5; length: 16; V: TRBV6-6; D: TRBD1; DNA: TGTGCCAGCAGTTACTCAAGGGACAGGGGACCTCAGCCCCAGCATTTT; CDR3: CASSYSRDRGPQPQHF
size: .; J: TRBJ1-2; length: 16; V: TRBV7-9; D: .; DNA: TGTGCCAGCAGCTTGGGGTCGGGGGGGGAGAACTATGGCTACACCTTC; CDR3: CASSLGSGGENYGYTF
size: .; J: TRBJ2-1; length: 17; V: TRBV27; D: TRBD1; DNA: TGTGCCAGCAGTTTATTCAGGGGGACAGGGGGCAGGAATGAGCAGTTCTTC; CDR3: CASSLFRGTGGRNEQFF
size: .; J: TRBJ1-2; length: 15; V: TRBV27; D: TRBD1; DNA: TGTGCCAGCAGGCCAGGGACAGGCTCAAACTATGGCTACACCTTC; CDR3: CASRPGTGSNYGYTF
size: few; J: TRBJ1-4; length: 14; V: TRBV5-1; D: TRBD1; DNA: TGCGCCAGCAGCAGGGACAGGAGAAGTGAAAAACTGTTTTTT; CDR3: CASSRDRRSEKLFF
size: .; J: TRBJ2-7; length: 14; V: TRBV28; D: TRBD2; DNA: TGTGCCAGCAGTTTCGGGGGGGGGCGTGGCGAGCAGTACTTC; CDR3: CASSFGGGRGEQYF
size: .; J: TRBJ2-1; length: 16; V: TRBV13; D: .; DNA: TGTGCCAGCAGCCGCCCACGGGGGGCTTCCTACAATGAGCAGTTCTTC; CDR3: CASSRPRGASYNEQFF
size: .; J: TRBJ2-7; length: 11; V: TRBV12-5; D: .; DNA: TGTCCCCCTAGTAACCTCTACGAGCAGTACTTC; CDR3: CPPSNLYEQYF
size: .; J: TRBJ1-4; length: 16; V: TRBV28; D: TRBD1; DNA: TGTGCCAGCAGTTCCTCCCGGACAGGGGTAGATGAAAAACTGTTTTTT; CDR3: CASSSSRTGVDEKLFF
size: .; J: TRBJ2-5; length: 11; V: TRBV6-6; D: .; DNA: TGTGCCAGCAGCCTCGAAGAGACCCAGTACTTC; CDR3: CASSLEETQYF
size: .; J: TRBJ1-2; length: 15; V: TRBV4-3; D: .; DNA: TGCGCCAGCAGCCAACCCGAGGGAGGGACTAGAGGCTACACCTTC; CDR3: CASSQPEGGTRGYTF
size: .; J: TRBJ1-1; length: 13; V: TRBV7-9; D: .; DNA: TGTGCCAGCACCTCTTTCCGTAACACTGAAGCTTTCTTT; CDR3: CASTSFRNTEAFF
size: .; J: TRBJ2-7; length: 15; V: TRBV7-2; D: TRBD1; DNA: TGTGCCAGCAGCTTAGGGACAGGGGGCTACTACGAGCAGTACTTC; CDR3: CASSLGTGGYYEQYF
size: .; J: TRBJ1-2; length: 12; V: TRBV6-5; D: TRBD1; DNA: TGTGCCAGCAGGGGACAGGGCTATGGCTACACCTTC; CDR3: CASRGQGYGYTF
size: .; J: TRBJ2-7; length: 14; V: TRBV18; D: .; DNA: TGTGCCAGCTCACCTACGGGACAAGGCTACGAGCAGTACTTC; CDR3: CASSPTGQGYEQYF
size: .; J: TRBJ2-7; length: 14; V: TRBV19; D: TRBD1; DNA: TGTGCCAGTAGTGTTAGGGGACAGACCTACGAGCAGTACTTC; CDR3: CASSVRGQTYEQYF
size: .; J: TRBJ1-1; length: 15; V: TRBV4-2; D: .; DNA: TGTGCCAGCAGCCGCCCGTTGACAGGAAACACTGAAGCTTTCTTT; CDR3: CASSRPLTGNTEAFF
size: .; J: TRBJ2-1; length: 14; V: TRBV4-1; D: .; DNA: TGCGCCAGCAGCCAACGTGGAGGGTACAATGAGCAGTTCTTC; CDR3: CASSQRGGYNEQFF
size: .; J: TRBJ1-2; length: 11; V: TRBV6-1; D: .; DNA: TGTGCCAGCAGTGAATGGAGGGAGCCAGTCTTC; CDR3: CASSEWREPVF
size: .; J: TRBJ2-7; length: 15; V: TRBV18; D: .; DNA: TGTGCCAGCTCACCGGGAGCAGGGGTCCTTGGGGAGCAGTACTTC; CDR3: CASSPGAGVLGEQYF
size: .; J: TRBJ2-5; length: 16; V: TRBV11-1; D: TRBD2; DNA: TGTGCCAGCAGCAGGGGACTAGCGGGAACCGGGCAGACCCAGTACTTC; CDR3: CASSRGLAGTGQTQYF